The entry that follows covers one T cell receptor beta chain sequence. Its antigen is undetermined. Both TCRalpha and TCRbeta cDNA were subjected to two nested PCRs lasting approximately 16 and 9 cycles. Following a re-call of the 5' RACE reads, TCRdb has one entry per CDR3 protein and lacks DNA. The table for this sample gives around 150,000 distinct CDR3 sequences. These data come from a study of monozygotic twins with inflammatory bowel disease. Study conclusions and caveats: Findings did not support one strong IBD-associated signal or clonotype. Compared with healthy twins, IBD patients shared fewer clonotypes with others, especially with disease activity.

The total RNA came straight from whole blood, and T cells were not sorted beforehand. This CDR3 contains 11 residues. Germline V CDR1 and CDR2: SGHTA, FQGNSA. Sequencing was carried out using blood. This TCR was recovered from a human donor with ulcerative colitis or Crohn's disease, or a healthy co-twin of an affected twin (not recorded which). V gene TRBV7-2 combines with J gene TRBJ2-6; TCRdb indicates TRBD2, and absent DNA this call remains unverified. CDR3: CASSLTSVLTF.